The sequence of this T cell receptor beta chain was determined in a study of graft-versus-host responses after intestinal transplantation. Worth noting for this clone: The antigen is not known.

Repertoires were generated with immunoSEQ multiplex PCR, while TCRdb's copy carries only in-frame clones and drops some. The sample shows over 75,000 clones, 80% to 95% of them seen only once. The CDR3 spans 11 residues. Germline values: CDR1 SGHRS, CDR2 YFSETQ. Trimming took off 2 bases at V and 11 bases at J, with 10 bases between the two ends. This TCR derives from a human donor who was the organ donor for an intestinal transplant. The chain has TRBV5-1 and TRBJ1-1; the D is unclear. The sequencing used unstimulated CD8+ T cells sorted from spleen or lymph node cells, collected before transplant. The CDR3 reads CASSLNFEAFF. The DNA for the CDR3 is TGCGCCAGCAGCTTAAATTTTGAGGCTTTCTTT. Together with reference TRBV5-1 and TRBJ1-1, the CDR3 gives the full variable domain: KAGVTQTPRYLIKTRGQQVTLSCSPISGHRSVSWYQQTPGQGLQFLFEYFSETQRNKGNFPGRFSGRQFSNSRSEMNVSTLELGDSALYLCASSLNFEAFFGQGTRLTVV.